Reported below is one T cell receptor (beta chain). The sample comes from a study of blood T cell repertoires in COVID-19. Study summary: There were acute and convalescent COVID-19 samples, and they came from the United States, Italy and Spain.

Per the germline V gene, CDR1 is LNHDA and CDR2 is SQIVND (reference sequence). This CDR3 has 13 residues. Between the trimmed V and J ends, which lost 5 bases and 7 bases, there was a span of 12 bases. Sequencing was performed with immunoSEQ multiplex PCR; in TCRdb, only in-frame clones are kept and a portion is missing. The sample has 150,000 to 200,000 clones, over 70% seen once; the top ten hold around 15%. Sample: PBMCs or T cells enriched from blood (not recorded which). V usage is TRBV19 and J usage is TRBJ1-5; D may be TRBD1 (5 bases). The TCR comes from a man in his sixties who had been exposed to COVID-19. CDR3 region: CASSVRGEQPQHF. The CDR3 DNA sequence: TGTGCCAGTAGTGTCCGGGGGGAACAGCCCCAGCATTTT.